A single sample is the source of the 31 T cell receptor beta chains below, sequenced in a study of blood T cell repertoires in COVID-19. The method was immunoSEQ multiplex PCR; TCRdb's version includes in-frame clones alone and lacks a portion of them. This sample yields some 100,000 clones, of which almost 80% are seen a single time; about 15% belongs to the top ten. Sequenced sample: peripheral blood. These receptors originate from a human donor in a cohort sampled during active COVID-19.

J is TRBJ2-1 and V is TRBV5-4, with 7 nucleotides matching TRBD2. The ends lost 4 bases at V and 8 bases at J; junction bases unmatched: 12. Germline V gene data show CDR1 as SGHNT and CDR2 as YYREEE (reference sequence). The CDR3 runs to 15 residues. The CDR3 sequence: CASSPGLVVADEQFF. Here the CDR3 DNA reads TGTGCCAGCAGCCCCGGACTAGTGGTGGCCGATGAGCAGTTCTTC. The full variable domain, completed using reference TRBV5-4 and TRBJ2-1, is ETGVTQSPTHLIKTRGQQVTLRCSSQSGHNTVSWYQQALGQGPQFIFQYYREEENGRGNFPPRFSGLQFPNYSSELNVNALELDDSALYLCASSPGLVVADEQFFGPGTRLTVL.

The chain is built from TRBV5-6 and TRBJ1-4; 7 nucleotides line up with TRBD1. Unmatched junction bases numbered 17, after V lost 3 bases and J lost 3 bases. CDR3 length: 19 residues. Germline lookup yields CDR1 SGHDT and CDR2 YYEEEE. In nucleotides, the CDR3 is TGTGCCAGCAGCTATTATTACGCGCGGGACAGCCATTCTAATGAAAAACTGTTTTTT. Protein: CASSYYYARDSHSNEKLFF.

This clone was found many times. This chain's CDR3 is CASSPILTGESSYEQYF. The CDR3 DNA is TGTGCCAGCAGCCCTATCCTAACAGGGGAAAGCTCCTACGAGCAGTACTTC. V usage is TRBV2 and J usage is TRBJ2-7; 7 positions match TRBD1. Germline values: CDR1 SNHLY, CDR2 FYNNEI. V was pared by 6 bases and J by 0 bases, with 14 bases of the junction left unmatched. The CDR3 loop spans 17 amino acids.

This sequence joins TRBV5-1 and TRBJ2-2; D is ambiguous. The germline CDR1 and CDR2 sequences are SGHRS and YFSETQ. The V end was cut by 0 bases, the J end by 7 bases, with 4 bases between. This CDR3 contains 12 residues. CDR3 sequence (DNA): TGCGCCAGCAGCTTGGATTACGGGGAGCTGTTTTTT. Protein: CASSLDYGELFF. The complete variable domain, with remaining parts taken from reference TRBV5-1 and TRBJ2-2, reads KAGVTQTPRYLIKTRGQQVTLSCSPISGHRSVSWYQQTPGQGLQFLFEYFSETQRNKGNFPGRFSGRQFSNSRSEMNVSTLELGDSALYLCASSLDYGELFFGEGSRLTVL.

V usage is TRBV9 and J usage is TRBJ2-1; 8 positions agree with TRBD1. CDR1 is SGDLS, CDR2 YYNGEE, per germline. V was pared by 2 bases and J by 6 bases, with 4 bases of the junction left unmatched. This CDR3 region has 14 residues. The CDR3 DNA sequence: TGTGCCAGCAGCGTTGCCACAGGGGGCAATGAGCAGTTCTTC. This gives the protein CASSVATGGNEQFF.

The chain has TRBV9 and TRBJ2-5; 7 bases are a match to TRBD2. The V and J ends lost 0 bases and 4 bases, in that order; junction bases with no gene match: 6. CDR1 and CDR2 (germline): SGDLS, YYNGEE. The CDR3 is 15 residues long. Here the CDR3 DNA reads TGTGCCAGCAGCGTAGCGGGAGGCTTCGGAGAGACCCAGTACTTC. The encoded protein is CASSVAGGFGETQYF.

The chain has TRBV7-9 and TRBJ2-1, with 10 bases that match TRBD1. Germline V gene sequence: CDR1 SEHNR, CDR2 FQNEAQ (reference sequence). The CDR3 totals 16 residues. With V trimmed by 3 bases and J by 5 bases, 7 bases remained unmatched. As DNA, the CDR3 is TGTGCCAGCAGCTTTCCCGGGACAGGGGCCAACAATGAGCAGTTCTTC. Its protein product is CASSFPGTGANNEQFF.

The chain uses TRBV9 and TRBJ2-3; TRBD2 agrees at 11 bases. Germline loops: CDR1 SGDLS, CDR2 YYNGEE. Unmatched junction bases numbered 7, after V lost 3 bases and J lost 4 bases. The CDR3 is made up of 16 amino acids. The CDR3 loop is CASSADSGRASDTQYF. The CDR3 DNA is TGTGCCAGCAGCGCGGATAGCGGGAGGGCTTCAGATACGCAGTATTTT.

The CDR3 DNA sequence: TGTGCCAGCAGTATCATCGGGCTAGCGGGAGTCAATGAGCAGTTCTTC. This sequence encodes CASSIIGLAGVNEQFF. This sequence joins TRBV13 and TRBJ2-1; TRBD2 matches 10 bases. CDR1 PRHDT and CDR2 FYEKMQ come from the germline V gene (reference sequence). This CDR3 region has 16 residues. V was pared by 6 bases and J by 6 bases, with 11 bases of the junction left unmatched.

The chain is built from TRBV5-6 and TRBJ1-1; tentative D call: TRBD1 (5 bases). Germline V gene data show CDR1 as SGHDT and CDR2 as YYEEEE. CDR3 length: 14 amino acids. Trimming took 5 bases from V and 1 from J, leaving 12 bases between them. The CDR3 loop is CASSYRDWNTEAFF. CDR3 DNA: TGTGCCAGCAGTTATAGGGACTGGAACACTGAAGCTTTCTTT.

The V call is TRBV7-2, the J call TRBJ2-7; TRBD2 might be the D (7 bases). CDR3 length equals 15 residues. The V gene lost 4 bases and the J gene lost 3 bases, with 16 bases spanning the gap. CDR1 is SGHTA and CDR2 is FQGNSA in the germline V gene. For the CDR3, the DNA is TGTGCCAGCAGCTCCCTTCGAGGGGGGGACTACGAGCAGTACTTC. Its translation: CASSSLRGGDYEQYF.

The chain is built from TRBV6-5 and TRBJ1-4; D unresolved. The germline V gene encodes CDR1 MNHEY and CDR2 SVGAGI. CDR3 length: 14 amino acids. Trimming took 6 bases from V and 3 from J, leaving 11 bases between them. CDR3 sequence: CASSPTQPNEKLFF. The CDR3 region has the DNA TGTGCCAGCAGCCCGACACAACCTAATGAAAAACTGTTTTTT.

For the CDR3, the DNA is TGTGCCAGCAGCTTAGCCTCGGGAACAGGGTACGAGCAGTACTTC. Translating it yields CASSLASGTGYEQYF. V gene TRBV7-2 combines with J gene TRBJ2-7; D is possibly TRBD1 (6 bases). Germline V gives CDR1 SGHTA, CDR2 FQGNSA. The V end lost 0 bases, the J end lost 4 bases, and 13 bases lay between the germline ends. CDR3 size: 15 residues.

This chain connects TRBV11-3 to TRBJ1-1; D gene unclear. V lost 5 bases and J lost 4, with 8 bases in between. Per the germline V gene, CDR1 is SGHNT and CDR2 is YENEEA. The CDR3 contains 12 residues. CDR3 nucleotide sequence: TGTGCCAGCAGCGACCGGGGCACTGAAGCTTTCTTT. Translating it yields CASSDRGTEAFF.

This clone was observed a handful of times. The V call is TRBV4-1, the J call TRBJ1-2; D is undetermined. The length of the CDR3 is 15 residues. With 1 base removed from V and 5 bases from J, the gap between germline ends came to 14 bases. Germline V gene data show CDR1 as MGHRA and CDR2 as YSYEKL. In DNA, the CDR3 is TGCGCCAGCAGCCAAGGAGAGGGTTTTCAGTATGGCTACACCTTC. Translation: CASSQGEGFQYGYTF.

This rearrangement joins TRBV6-4 to TRBJ2-2; TRBD2 matches at 10 bases. V shed 8 bases and J 7 bases; nucleotides not matched to a gene: 19. Germline CDR1 reads MRHNA; CDR2 reads SNTAGT. This CDR3 is built from 18 residues. The CDR3 spells CASGQTYTGTSVGGELFF. CDR3 in DNA: TGTGCCAGCGGACAAACTTATACCGGGACTAGCGTAGGCGGGGAGCTGTTTTTT.

The V call is TRBV4-1, the J call TRBJ2-1; a possible D gene is TRBD1 (5 bases). Trimming cost V 0 bases and J 1 base, with 7 bases left between them. This CDR3 contains 15 residues. CDR1 and CDR2 from the germline V gene are MGHRA and YSYEKL. As DNA, the CDR3 is TGCGCCAGCAGCCAAGACAGGGTGTCCTACAATGAGCAGTTCTTC. As protein: CASSQDRVSYNEQFF.

V and J are TRBV5-6 and TRBJ2-3; 8 bases are shared with TRBD2. The CDR3 covers 17 residues. The junction had 9 bases not matched to a gene; V was cut back by 0 bases and J by 3 bases. Germline CDR1 and CDR2: SGHDT and YYEEEE. CDR3 nucleotide sequence: TGTGCCAGCAGCTTGGATGGCGGGAGGAGTTTTACAGATACGCAGTATTTT. Residues: CASSLDGGRSFTDTQYF.

The gene calls are TRBV30 and TRBJ1-1; D unclear. Germline CDR1 reads GTSNPN; CDR2 reads SVGIG (reference sequence). The ends were cut back, 2 bases at V and 1 base at J, with 8 bases in the middle. The CDR3 is made up of 13 amino acids. The CDR3, as DNA: TGTGCCTGGAGTAACGCAGGGAACACTGAAGCTTTCTTT. This translates into CAWSNAGNTEAFF.

This sequence joins TRBV21-1 and TRBJ1-2; the listed D gene, TRBD1, was not tested against the DNA. TRBV21-1 is noted as a pseudogene. This CDR3 spans 18 amino acids. CDR3 residues: CASSKLQKGRGPGYGYTF. In nucleotides, the CDR3 is TGTGCCAGCAGCAAACTCCAAAAGGGCAGGGGGCCTGGCTATGGCTACACCTTC.

V is TRBV19 and J is TRBJ1-2; D remains unclear. The ends were cut back, 0 bases at V and 1 base at J, with 15 bases in the middle. The V gene's germline CDR1 is LNHDA and CDR2 SQIVND (reference sequence). This CDR3 has 17 residues. In DNA form, the CDR3 reads TGTGCCAGTAGTATAGATCTTGGGCAGAATTATAACTATGGCTACACCTTC. Translating gives CASSIDLGQNYNYGYTF.

This clone came up once. The chain joins TRBV3-1 (or the pseudogene TRBV3-2) to TRBJ2-1; the D gene is possibly TRBD2 (6 bases). The CDR3 spans 15 residues. The V and J ends lost 0 bases and 13 bases respectively, with 19 bases between them. Germline CDR1 reads LGHDT; CDR2 reads YNNKEL (reference sequence). Here the CDR3 reads CASSQDGRWVPDQFF. In DNA, the CDR3 is TGTGCCAGCAGCCAAGATGGGAGGTGGGTGCCGGATCAGTTCTTC.

The chain links TRBV5-4 to TRBJ2-5; maybe TRBD2 (6 bases). The CDR3 is 14 residues long. Germline CDR1 SGHNT, CDR2 YYREEE (reference sequence). The V and J ends lost 5 bases and 4 bases respectively, with 15 bases between them. The CDR3 reads CASSFQGGGETQYF. Written as DNA, the CDR3 is TGTGCCAGCAGTTTTCAGGGAGGAGGAGAGACCCAGTACTTC.

This chain links TRBV2 with TRBJ2-1; TRBD2 matches 9 bases. The CDR3 has 17 amino acids. CDR1 and CDR2 (germline): SNHLY, FYNNEI. V shed 3 bases and J 7 bases; nucleotides not matched to a gene: 13. For the CDR3, the DNA is TGTGCCAGCAGTGACGAGTTGTTAGCGGGAGTAAGGAATGAGCAGTTCTTC. Translated: CASSDELLAGVRNEQFF.

By sample fraction, this clone is medium-sized. J is TRBJ2-1 and V is TRBV5-4; D perhaps matches TRBD2 (7 bases). Between the trimmed V and J ends, which lost 1 base and 9 bases, there was a span of 14 bases. The CDR3 has 14 residues. Germline CDR1 SGHNT, CDR2 YYREEE (reference sequence). CDR3 DNA sequence: TGTGCCAGCAGCTTGCTCGGGGGGCCTGGTGAGCAGTTCTTC. Amino acid sequence: CASSLLGGPGEQFF.

This chain joins TRBV14 and TRBJ1-1; possibly TRBD1 for D (6 bases). Germline CDR1 is SGHDN and CDR2 is FVKESK. V lost 5 bases and J 5 bases, leaving 12 bases between the germline ends. This CDR3 comprises 13 residues. The chain's CDR3 is CASSNNRVTEAFF. The CDR3 region has the DNA TGTGCCAGCAGCAACAACAGGGTAACTGAAGCTTTCTTT. Looking up the rest from reference TRBV14 and TRBJ1-1 gives the full variable domain: EAGVTQFPSHSVIEKGQTVTLRCDPISGHDNLYWYRRVMGKEIKFLLHFVKESKQDESGMPNNRFLAERTGGTYSTLKVQPAELEDSGVYFCASSNNRVTEAFFGQGTRLTVV.

The rearrangement joins TRBV3-1 (or the pseudogene TRBV3-2) to TRBJ1-2; D might be TRBD1 (6 bases). Germline CDR1 reads LGHDT; CDR2 reads YNNKEL (reference sequence). V was trimmed by 0 bases and J by 4 bases, leaving 9 bases between them. There are 14 residues in the CDR3. CDR3 coding DNA: TGTGCCAGCAGCCAAGACCGGGACACCTATGGCTACACCTTC. Its protein product is CASSQDRDTYGYTF.

The genes are TRBV28 and TRBJ1-2; no clear D. This CDR3 comprises 18 residues. The germline V gene encodes CDR1 MDHEN and CDR2 SYDVKM. V was trimmed by 4 bases and J by 4 bases, leaving 25 bases between them. The CDR3 bases are TGTGCCAGCAGTTCCCGAGTCAGGATCGATTGGGCGACCTATGGCTACACCTTC. Translating it yields CASSSRVRIDWATYGYTF.

The chain carries TRBV5-1 and TRBJ1-4; D is uncertain. The V gene's germline CDR1 is SGHRS and CDR2 YFSETQ. The V end was cut by 1 base, the J end by 3 bases, with 10 bases between. There are 15 residues in the CDR3. CDR3 DNA sequence: TGCGCCAGCAGCTTGCGGATCGGGTCTAATGAAAAACTGTTTTTT. Translated: CASSLRIGSNEKLFF.

This clone was recorded a few times. V and J are TRBV3-1 (or the pseudogene TRBV3-2) and TRBJ1-1; a possible D gene is TRBD1 (6 bases). Trimming stripped 5 bases from V and 0 bases from J, with 13 bases between. The CDR3 totals 15 residues. The germline CDR1 and CDR2 sequences are LGHDT and YNNKEL (reference sequence). The CDR3 protein is CASSDGQIMNTEAFF. The CDR3, as DNA: TGTGCCAGCAGCGATGGACAGATCATGAACACTGAAGCTTTCTTT.

This chain joins TRBV10-3 and TRBJ1-1; tentative D call: TRBD1 (5 bases). Trimming left V 3 bases short and J 8 bases short, with 13 bases between. Germline CDR1 and CDR2: ENHRY and SYGVKD. The CDR3 covers 13 residues. The CDR3 DNA reads as TGTGCCATCAGTGAAAGGTCAGACAGAGAAGCTTTCTTT. The encoded protein is CAISERSDREAFF.